The following is a T cell receptor beta chain sequence with its context. Its antigen is currently unknown. Caucasian individuals from Russia who were healthy and aged roughly 6 to 95 acted as donors. Primers used in a second PCR of about 7 to 12 cycles were a sample-barcoded 5' primer and a J-beta primer mix. TCRdb reanalysed the 5' RACE reads using MiXCR and keeps one entry per CDR3 protein. The data show more than 900,000 distinct CDR3 sequences, with about 25% seen just once and 0.65% to 0.75% held by the top ten. Trimming took off 7 bases at V and 1 base at J, with 16 bases between the two ends. Germline CDR1 and CDR2: LNHDA and SQIVND (reference sequence). This CDR3 spans 15 amino acids. This record belongs to a study of blood T cells in healthy people across ages. General observations from the study: Per million T cells, the diversity of TCR beta decreased roughly linearly as age advanced.

This same sample was also part of a study on T cells of mothers and their children. That report adds: In this cohort, donors were a few healthy Caucasian mothers plus their six children. Slightly higher but non-significant overlap marked related mother-child pairs versus unrelated pairs.

The sample consisted of blood. The rearrangement joins TRBV19 to TRBJ1-2; a weak D match, TRBD1 (5 bases). This sequence was found in a girl aged 2-10 years in good health. In nucleotides, the CDR3 is TGTGCCAGTACTGATAGACAGCCTGTTAACTATGGCTACACCTTC. Amino acids: CASTDRQPVNYGYTF. The full variable domain, its missing parts supplied by reference TRBV19 and TRBJ1-2, is DGGITQSPKYLFRKEGQNVTLSCEQNLNHDAMYWYRQDPGQGLRLIYYSQIVNDFQKGDIAEGYSVSREKKESFPLTVTSAQKNPTAFYLCASTDRQPVNYGYTFGSGTRLTVV.